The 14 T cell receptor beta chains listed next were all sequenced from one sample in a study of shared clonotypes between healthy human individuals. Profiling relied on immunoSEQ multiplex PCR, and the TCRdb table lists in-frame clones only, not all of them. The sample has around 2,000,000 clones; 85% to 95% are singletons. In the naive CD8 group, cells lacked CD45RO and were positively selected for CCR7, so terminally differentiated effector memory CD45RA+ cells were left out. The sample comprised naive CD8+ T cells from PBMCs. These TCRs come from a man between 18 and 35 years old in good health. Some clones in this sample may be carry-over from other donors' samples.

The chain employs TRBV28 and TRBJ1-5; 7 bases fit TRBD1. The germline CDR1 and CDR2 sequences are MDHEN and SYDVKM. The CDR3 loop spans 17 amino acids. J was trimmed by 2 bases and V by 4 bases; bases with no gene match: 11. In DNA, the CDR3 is TGTGCCAGCAGTTCGAATTGGGGAGGGGGCGGCAATCAGCCCCAGCATTTT. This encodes CASSSNWGGGGNQPQHF.

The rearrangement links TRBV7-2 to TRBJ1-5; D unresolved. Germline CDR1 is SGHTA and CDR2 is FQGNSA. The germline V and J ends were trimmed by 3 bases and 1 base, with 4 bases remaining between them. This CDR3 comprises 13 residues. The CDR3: CASSFWSNQPQHF. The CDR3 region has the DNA TGTGCCAGCAGCTTTTGGAGCAATCAGCCCCAGCATTTT.

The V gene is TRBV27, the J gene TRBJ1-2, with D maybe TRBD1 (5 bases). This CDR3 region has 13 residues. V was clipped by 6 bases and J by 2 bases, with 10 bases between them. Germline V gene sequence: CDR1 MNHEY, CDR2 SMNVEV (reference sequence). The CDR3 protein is CASRNRRNYGYTF. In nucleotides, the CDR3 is TGTGCCAGCAGAAACAGGCGCAACTATGGCTACACCTTC.

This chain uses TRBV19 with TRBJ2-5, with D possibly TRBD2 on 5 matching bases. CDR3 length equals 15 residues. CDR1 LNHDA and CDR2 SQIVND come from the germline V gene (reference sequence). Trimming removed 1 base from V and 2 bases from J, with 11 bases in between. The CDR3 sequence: CASSIGSRVQETQYF. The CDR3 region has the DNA TGTGCCAGTAGTATAGGGTCGCGGGTTCAAGAGACCCAGTACTTC. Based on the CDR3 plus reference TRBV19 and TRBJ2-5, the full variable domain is DGGITQSPKYLFRKEGQNVTLSCEQNLNHDAMYWYRQDPGQGLRLIYYSQIVNDFQKGDIAEGYSVSREKKESFPLTVTSAQKNPTAFYLCASSIGSRVQETQYFGPGTRLLVL.

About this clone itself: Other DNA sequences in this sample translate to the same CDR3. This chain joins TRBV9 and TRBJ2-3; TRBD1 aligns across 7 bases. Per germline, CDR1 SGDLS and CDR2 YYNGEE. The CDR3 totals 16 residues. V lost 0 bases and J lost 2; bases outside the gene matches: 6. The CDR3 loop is CASSVVGTGVTDTQYF. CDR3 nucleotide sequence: TGTGCCAGCAGCGTAGTTGGTACAGGGGTCACAGATACGCAGTATTTT.

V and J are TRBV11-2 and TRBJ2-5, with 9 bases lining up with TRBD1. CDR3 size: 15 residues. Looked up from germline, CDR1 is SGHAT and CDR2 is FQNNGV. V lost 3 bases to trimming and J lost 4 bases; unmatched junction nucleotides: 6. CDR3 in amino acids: CASSFGQGFVETQYF. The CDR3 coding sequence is TGTGCCAGCAGCTTTGGACAGGGGTTTGTAGAGACCCAGTACTTC.

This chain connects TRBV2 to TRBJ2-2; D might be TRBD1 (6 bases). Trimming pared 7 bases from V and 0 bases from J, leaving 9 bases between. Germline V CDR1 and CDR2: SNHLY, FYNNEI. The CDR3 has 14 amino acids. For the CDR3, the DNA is TGTGCCAGCACCCAGGGGCCGAACACCGGGGAGCTGTTTTTT. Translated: CASTQGPNTGELFF.

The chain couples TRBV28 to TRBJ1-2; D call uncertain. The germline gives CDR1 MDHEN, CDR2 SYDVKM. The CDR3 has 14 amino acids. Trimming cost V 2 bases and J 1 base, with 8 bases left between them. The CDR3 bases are TGTGCCAGCAGTTTACCCAGGATTAACTATGGCTACACCTTC. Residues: CASSLPRINYGYTF.

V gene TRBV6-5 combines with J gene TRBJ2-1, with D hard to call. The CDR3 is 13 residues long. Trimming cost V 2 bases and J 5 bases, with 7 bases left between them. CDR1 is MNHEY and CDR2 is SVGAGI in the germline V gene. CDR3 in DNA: TGTGCCAGCAGTTACGCGACAAACAATGAGCAGTTCTTC. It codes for CASSYATNNEQFF.

The CDR3 loop is CASSASGSPHEQYF. CDR3 nucleotide sequence: TGTGCCAGCAGCGCGAGCGGGAGCCCCCACGAGCAGTACTTC. The chain is built from TRBV9 and TRBJ2-7, with 8 bases fitting TRBD2. CDR1 and CDR2 (germline): SGDLS, YYNGEE. Trimming took 3 bases from V and 5 from J; bases not matched to a gene: 7. This CDR3 spans 14 amino acids.

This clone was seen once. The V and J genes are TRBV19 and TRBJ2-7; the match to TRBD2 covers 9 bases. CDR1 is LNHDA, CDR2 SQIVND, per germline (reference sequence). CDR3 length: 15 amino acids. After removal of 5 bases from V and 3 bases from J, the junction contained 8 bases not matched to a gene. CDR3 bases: TGTGCCAGTAGTTGGAGTAGCGGGAGAGTCTACGAGCAGTACTTC. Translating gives CASSWSSGRVYEQYF.

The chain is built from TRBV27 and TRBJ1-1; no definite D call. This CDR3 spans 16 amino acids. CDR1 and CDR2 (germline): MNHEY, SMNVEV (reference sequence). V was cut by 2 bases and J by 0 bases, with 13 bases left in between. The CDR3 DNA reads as TGTGCCAGCAGTTTAAGAGCTCGGCGTTTGAACACTGAAGCTTTCTTT. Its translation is CASSLRARRLNTEAFF.

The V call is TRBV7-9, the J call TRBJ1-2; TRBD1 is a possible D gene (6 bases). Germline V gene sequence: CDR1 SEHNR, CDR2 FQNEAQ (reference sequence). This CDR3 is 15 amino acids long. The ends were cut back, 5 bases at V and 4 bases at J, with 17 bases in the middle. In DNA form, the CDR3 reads TGTGCCAGCAGCCGCGGAGAACAGGGAGGCTATGGCTACACCTTC. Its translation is CASSRGEQGGYGYTF.

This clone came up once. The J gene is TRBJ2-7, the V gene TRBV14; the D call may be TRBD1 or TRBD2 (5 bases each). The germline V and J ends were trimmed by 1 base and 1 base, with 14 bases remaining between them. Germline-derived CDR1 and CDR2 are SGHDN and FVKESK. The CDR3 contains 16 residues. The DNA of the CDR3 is TGTGCCAGCAGCCAAGCTGGGGGTTACCCATCCTACGAGCAGTACTTC. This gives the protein CASSQAGGYPSYEQYF.